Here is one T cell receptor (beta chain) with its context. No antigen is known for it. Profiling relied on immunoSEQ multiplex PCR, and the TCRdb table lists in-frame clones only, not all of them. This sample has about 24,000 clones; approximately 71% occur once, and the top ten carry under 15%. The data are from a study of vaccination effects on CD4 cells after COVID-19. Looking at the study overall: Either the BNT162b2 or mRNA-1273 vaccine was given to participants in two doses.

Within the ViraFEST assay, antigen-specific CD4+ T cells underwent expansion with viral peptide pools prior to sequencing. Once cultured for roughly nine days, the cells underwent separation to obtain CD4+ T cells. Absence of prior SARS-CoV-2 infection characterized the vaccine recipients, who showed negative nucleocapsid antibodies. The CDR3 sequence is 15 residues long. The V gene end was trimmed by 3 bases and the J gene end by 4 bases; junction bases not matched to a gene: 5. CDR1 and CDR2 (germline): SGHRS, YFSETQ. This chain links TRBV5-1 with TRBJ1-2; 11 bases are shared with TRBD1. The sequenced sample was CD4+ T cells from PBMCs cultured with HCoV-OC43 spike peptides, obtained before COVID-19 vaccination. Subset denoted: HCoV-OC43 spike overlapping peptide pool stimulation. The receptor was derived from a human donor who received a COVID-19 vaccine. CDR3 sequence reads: CASSSGQGATYGYTF. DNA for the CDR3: TGCGCCAGCAGCTCCGGACAGGGGGCGACCTATGGCTACACCTTC.